This T cell receptor (beta chain) was recorded in a study of monozygotic twins with inflammatory bowel disease. UMIs with a 6-nucleotide sample barcode were added by template switching. Reprocessing the 5' RACE reads, TCRdb reports a single entry for every CDR3 protein and omits DNA. The table lists around 380,000 distinct CDR3 sequences, with around 2.3% in the top ten. Germline CDR1 SQVTM, CDR2 ANQGSEA. This CDR3 is built from 12 residues. This clonotype originated in a human donor with ulcerative colitis or Crohn's disease, or a healthy co-twin of an affected twin (not recorded which). V and J are TRBV29-1 and TRBJ1-1; TCRdb reports TRBD1, a call that lacks DNA to check it against. Sequencing input: blood. CDR3 residues: CSVVGANTEAFF.